This T cell receptor (beta chain) emerged from a study of blood T cells in healthy people across ages. Study-level background: Using template switching, researchers captured about one barcoded beta molecule for each two T cells.

There are 14 residues in the CDR3. Deletions cut 3 bases from V and 5 bases from J, with 14 bases between. CDR1 is GTSNPN, CDR2 SVGIG, per germline (reference sequence). Next came a second PCR, run for roughly 6 to 11 cycles, which used a sample-barcoded 5' primer along with a J-beta primer mix. TCRdb independently ran MiXCR on the 5' RACE reads; one entry per CDR3 protein. The sample lists about 970,000 distinct CDR3 sequences, 45% to 60% occurring once. Sequences were obtained from blood. The chain combines TRBV30 with TRBJ2-4, with D unresolved. The clonotype comes from a woman in her sixties or seventies in good health. CDR3 loop: CAWSPPVVENIQYF. The CDR3 DNA sequence: TGTGCCTGGAGCCCACCCGTGGTCGAAAACATTCAGTACTTC.